This T cell receptor beta chain was obtained from a study of long-term antiretroviral therapy in people with HIV. Study-wide findings and caveats: The blood, collected between 2004 and 2017, was possibly taken under older ART regimens.

Points on this clone: As yet, its antigen is unknown.

This CDR3 is built from 15 residues. With 5 bases clipped from V and 4 bases from J, the junction kept 6 bases outside the gene matches. Germline-derived CDR1 and CDR2 are ENHRY and SYGVKD. This was the immunoSEQ v3.0 assay at survey level. Sequencing was intended to reach about 40,000-55,000 T-cell genomes per sample. TCRdb's table, derived via immunoSEQ multiplex PCR, lists solely in-frame clones and lacks some. The table records 15,000 or so clones, roughly 90% of them present only once. The specimen comprised unsorted PBMCs, sampled 0.7 years before starting antiretroviral therapy. This TCR was sampled from a man in his fifties with HIV. The chain employs TRBV10-3 and TRBJ2-1; TRBD2 matches at 9 bases. The CDR3 protein is CAISLSGSQYNEQFF. The CDR3 region has the DNA TGTGCCATCAGTCTTAGCGGGAGTCAGTACAATGAGCAGTTCTTC.